Below are 24 T cell receptor beta chains sequenced from a single sample in a study of T cell responses to AZD1222 COVID-19 vaccine. Method: immunoSEQ multiplex PCR; TCRdb's copy keeps in-frame clones and lacks some. Among about 83,000 clones, 86% were seen once, and the ten largest hold more than 8.5%. The sample here was peripheral blood, taken on day 0 of AZD1222 vaccination. These receptors all stem from an adult in good health.

The chain uses TRBV7-2 and TRBJ2-3; D might be TRBD2 (5 bases). The CDR3 runs 15 residues. Deletions cut 5 bases from V and 5 bases from J, with 17 bases between. Germline V CDR1 and CDR2: SGHTA, FQGNSA. CDR3 sequence reads: CASSRRGLDGDTQYF. CDR3 coding DNA: TGTGCCAGCAGCCGGCGAGGGCTTGACGGAGATACGCAGTATTTT. The variable domain in full, completed from reference TRBV7-2 and TRBJ2-3, reads GAGVSQSPSNKVTEKGKDVELRCDPISGHTALYWYRQSLGQGLEFLIYFQGNSAPDKSGLPSDRFSAERTGGSVSTLTIQRTQQEDSAVYLCASSRRGLDGDTQYFGPGTRLTVL.

V is TRBV28 and J is TRBJ1-1; tentatively, D is TRBD1 (5 bases). The V end was cut by 4 bases, the J end by 0 bases, with 12 bases between. Germline V CDR1 and CDR2: MDHEN, SYDVKM. The CDR3 is 15 residues long. The CDR3 bases are TGTGCCAGCAGTTCCTCAGGGTCCCTGAACACTGAAGCTTTCTTT. It translates to CASSSSGSLNTEAFF.

The CDR3 protein is CASSYTDSSYGYTF. CDR3 DNA sequence: TGTGCCAGCAGTTACACGGACAGTAGTTATGGCTACACCTTC. The chain recombines TRBV6-5 with TRBJ1-2; a possible D gene is TRBD1 (6 bases). Germline assignment: CDR1 MNHEY and CDR2 SVGAGI. Trimming removed 2 bases from V and 5 bases from J, with 12 bases in between. There are 14 residues in the CDR3.

The CDR3 loop reads CASNLQGAQGEPQHF. CDR3 coding DNA: TGTGCCAGCAATTTACAGGGGGCTCAGGGTGAGCCCCAGCATTTT. V is TRBV2 and J is TRBJ1-5, with TRBD1 matching 9 bases. Per the germline V gene, CDR1 is SNHLY and CDR2 is FYNNEI. Unmatched junction bases numbered 12, after V lost 7 bases and J lost 8 bases. The CDR3 extends over 15 amino acids.

The V gene is TRBV19, the J gene TRBJ1-5; no clear D gene. CDR3 length: 15 residues. Germline V gene data show CDR1 as LNHDA and CDR2 as SQIVND (reference sequence). Trimming shortened V by 1 base and J by 3 bases, and 10 bases separated the two germline ends. CDR3 amino acids: CASSIAAGHNQPQHF. The CDR3 DNA sequence: TGTGCCAGTAGTATAGCGGCAGGTCACAATCAGCCCCAGCATTTT.

V gene TRBV15 combines with J gene TRBJ1-2; possibly TRBD1 for D (5 bases). Trimming removed 0 bases from V and 3 bases from J, with 14 bases in between. Looked up from germline, CDR1 is LNHNV and CDR2 is YYDKDF (reference sequence). CDR3 length: 16 residues. CDR3 coding DNA: TGTGCCACCAGCAGAGATCTTGGGGGGTTACACTATGGCTACACCTTC. It translates to CATSRDLGGLHYGYTF.

The chain couples TRBV2 to TRBJ2-7; TRBD2 matches 10 bases. The CDR3 spans 14 residues. V was pared by 7 bases and J by 2 bases, with 5 bases of the junction left unmatched. Germline V gene data show CDR1 as SNHLY and CDR2 as FYNNEI. For the CDR3, the DNA is TGTGCCAGCACCCTAGCGGGAGTCACCTACGAGCAGTACTTC. Its protein product is CASTLAGVTYEQYF.

V is TRBV4-2 and J is TRBJ1-3; TRBD1 agrees at 7 bases. This CDR3 region has 16 residues. The germline V gene encodes CDR1 LGHNA and CDR2 YNFKEQ. The trim removed 1 base at V and 0 bases at J, leaving 3 bases unmatched. CDR3 region: CASSQGTGLSGNTIYF. CDR3 DNA sequence: TGTGCCAGCAGCCAAGGGACAGGACTCTCTGGAAACACCATATATTTT.

The rearrangement links TRBV6-2 or TRBV6-3 to TRBJ2-1, with a possible D match to TRBD1 (5 bases). Trimming pared 3 bases from V and 5 bases from J, leaving 14 bases between. The CDR3 has 15 amino acids. Germline lookup yields CDR1 MNHEY and CDR2 SVGEGT. CDR3 in amino acids: CASSYGHSENNEQFF. The CDR3 nucleotides are TGTGCCAGCAGTTATGGACATTCGGAAAACAATGAGCAGTTCTTC.

This clone was picked up a small number of times. The chain recombines TRBV7-3 with TRBJ1-5; no clear D gene. Trimming cost V 4 bases and J 7 bases, with 11 bases left between them. In germline, CDR1 is SGHTA, CDR2 FQGTGA. The CDR3 consists of 13 residues. The CDR3 DNA reads TGTGCCAGCAGCTCATACACGCCCCAGCCCCAGCATTTT. Protein sequence: CASSSYTPQPQHF.

The CDR3 is CASSFVLGELFF. The CDR3 DNA reads TGTGCCAGCAGCTTTGTTCTCGGGGAGCTGTTTTTT. The chain couples TRBV12-3 or TRBV12-4 to TRBJ2-2; D is uncertain. Between the trimmed V and J ends, which lost 6 bases and 7 bases, there was a span of 9 bases. This CDR3 spans 12 amino acids.

Regarding this clone: One end of the junction does not line up with germline, which may come from a read error. The rearrangement links TRBV6-5 to TRBJ1-1; D ambiguous. The CDR3 is made up of 11 amino acids. Germline CDR1 MNHEY, CDR2 SVGAGI. DNA for the CDR3: TGTGCCAGCAGTCCAATGCCTAAATGGCACTTT. Protein product: CASSPMPKWHF.

This chain joins TRBV2 and TRBJ2-5; 10 bases agree with TRBD2. The CDR3 contains 15 residues. Germline V gives CDR1 SNHLY, CDR2 FYNNEI. Trimming at V came to 7 bases and at J to 1 base, leaving 6 bases not matched to a gene. The CDR3 here is CASKWLAGGQETQYF. The CDR3 DNA is TGTGCCAGCAAGTGGTTAGCGGGGGGCCAAGAGACCCAGTACTTC.

The chain combines TRBV9 with TRBJ2-7; TRBD1 aligns across 11 bases. Germline V gives CDR1 SGDLS, CDR2 YYNGEE. The CDR3 runs to 15 residues. J gave up 2 bases and V 5 bases, and 6 bases lay outside the gene matches. CDR3 nucleotide sequence: TGTGCCAGCAGTGAAGAGGGACAGGGGGCCTACGAGCAGTACTTC. This gives the protein CASSEEGQGAYEQYF.

Here the CDR3 DNA reads TGCGCCAGCAGCACCCCCTACGAGCAGTACTTC. Its protein product is CASSTPYEQYF. The chain uses TRBV5-1 and TRBJ2-7, with no clear D. Looked up from germline, CDR1 is SGHRS and CDR2 is YFSETQ. The length of the CDR3 is 11 residues. V lost 4 bases, J lost 2 bases, and 4 bases lay in between.

The rearrangement joins TRBV4-1 to TRBJ1-1; 9 bases are a match to TRBD1. Germline V gives CDR1 MGHRA, CDR2 YSYEKL. V lost 0 bases, J lost 4 bases, and 6 bases stayed unmatched. The CDR3 consists of 16 residues. Here the CDR3 reads CASSQDGTGISTEAFF. The DNA of the CDR3 is TGCGCCAGCAGCCAAGACGGGACAGGGATATCCACTGAAGCTTTCTTT.

V gene TRBV4-2 combines with J gene TRBJ2-7, with 9 bases lining up with TRBD1. With V trimmed by 0 bases and J by 6 bases, 9 bases remained unmatched. The CDR3 totals 16 residues. Germline assignment: CDR1 LGHNA and CDR2 YNFKEQ. The DNA for the CDR3 is TGTGCCAGCAGCCAAGATGACGGGACAGGGAGGTTCGAGCAGTACTTC. Translation: CASSQDDGTGRFEQYF.

This chain connects TRBV7-6 to TRBJ1-3; tentative D call: TRBD1 (5 bases). Trimming removed 0 bases from V and 1 base from J, with 10 bases in between. In germline, CDR1 is SGHVS, CDR2 FNYEAQ. This CDR3 contains 16 residues. Here the CDR3 reads CASSLAGGKSGNTIYF. The CDR3 region has the DNA TGTGCCAGCAGCTTAGCGGGGGGGAAGTCTGGAAACACCATATATTTT.

The rearrangement uses TRBV7-9 and TRBJ2-3; D gene unclear. Per the germline V gene, CDR1 is SEHNR and CDR2 is FQNEAQ (reference sequence). CDR3 length: 12 amino acids. V was clipped by 6 bases and J by 3 bases, with 7 bases between them. In nucleotides, the CDR3 is TGTGCCAGCAGGTGGAGAACAGATACGCAGTATTTT. As protein: CASRWRTDTQYF.

There are a few counts of this clone. The V gene is TRBV7-9, the J gene TRBJ2-5, with D hard to call. Germline values: CDR1 SEHNR, CDR2 FQNEAQ (reference sequence). The V end lost 5 bases, the J end lost 5 bases, and 21 bases lay between the germline ends. CDR3 length equals 16 residues. The CDR3 reads CASSNPQKPSVETQYF. The CDR3 DNA reads as TGTGCCAGCAGCAACCCCCAGAAACCCTCGGTGGAGACCCAGTACTTC.

The rearrangement joins TRBV7-3 to TRBJ2-5; D may be TRBD1 or TRBD2 (6 bases each). V lost 3 bases, J lost 1 base, and 12 bases lay in between. This CDR3 has 15 amino acids. Per germline, CDR1 SGHTA and CDR2 FQGTGA. The DNA of the CDR3 is TGTGCCAGCAGCTTGGGCCCGGGGGCCCAAGAGACCCAGTACTTC. It is translated as CASSLGPGAQETQYF.

In DNA, the CDR3 is TGTGCCAGCAGTTACGGGACAGGGGGCTCGGACACTGAAGCTTTCTTT. It codes for CASSYGTGGSDTEAFF. This sequence joins TRBV6-2 or TRBV6-3 and TRBJ1-1; TRBD1 agrees at 12 bases. The CDR3 extends over 16 amino acids. With V trimmed by 2 bases and J by 3 bases, 4 bases remained unmatched. Germline CDR1 reads MNHEY; CDR2 reads SVGEGT.

This clone was observed a few times. This same CDR3 is encoded by further DNA sequences in the sample. The chain carries TRBV24-1 and TRBJ2-1; D gene uncertain. V lost 4 bases and J 7 bases, leaving 4 bases between the germline ends. The CDR3 extends over 11 amino acids. CDR1 and CDR2 from the germline V gene are KGHDR and SFDVKD. The CDR3 bases are TGTGCCACCAGTGACCTGAATGAGCAGTTCTTC. Its protein product is CATSDLNEQFF.

V usage is TRBV6-5 and J usage is TRBJ2-7; tentative D call: TRBD2 (5 bases). The germline V gene has CDR1 MNHEY and CDR2 SVGAGI. CDR3 size: 14 residues. The V end lost 6 bases, the J end lost 0 bases, and 12 bases lay between the germline ends. The CDR3 is CASSRRSSSYEQYF. In DNA form, the CDR3 reads TGTGCCAGCAGCCGGAGGTCGAGCTCCTACGAGCAGTACTTC.